This T cell receptor (beta chain) was found in a study of regulatory T cells in long-lasting Graves disease. Study in general: Persistent Graves' disease meant over 5 years of antithyroid drugs with positive TSH receptor antibodies. The study's findings and limits: Newly diagnosed disease favored TRBV20-1 and TRBJ2-1 over persistent disease.

CDR3 regions were amplified by Arm-PCR using iRepertoire HTBI primers to build TCR beta libraries. TCRdb fed the multiplex PCR reads into MiXCR, producing one record per CDR3 protein. The sample yields a few hundred thousand distinct CDR3 sequences, 21% seen once. Trimming pared 6 bases from V and 7 bases from J, leaving 12 bases between. The CDR3 is 12 amino acids. From germline, CDR1 is SNHLY and CDR2 FYNNEI. Documented time point: persistent/refractory GD, antithyroid drugs over 5 years with positive TRAb. Generation of the TCR library employed RNA extracted from PBMCs. Criteria from the American Thyroid Association guidelines were applied to diagnose Graves' disease. Turning to this clonotype: Its antigen is currently unknown. A much larger clone is a single base away; this may be a read error.

The sequence was obtained from a female donor with Graves disease. The sample consisted of peripheral blood mononuclear cells (PBMCs), taken when the disease was refractory, from a patient treated with antithyroid drugs. The chain couples TRBV2 to TRBJ2-5; D possibly uses TRBD1 or TRBD2 (6 bases each). As DNA, the CDR3 is TGTGCCAGCAGACTAGGGGGAGGGACCCAGTACTTC. Protein sequence: CASRLGGGTQYF.